Below are 24 T cell receptor beta chains sequenced from a single sample in a study of T cell repertoires in cytomegalovirus infection. TCRdb re-called the reads through MiXCR, storing one row per CDR3 protein. The sample has 250,000 or so distinct CDR3 sequences; around 15% are singletons. The sequencing input was CD8+ T cells from PBMCs. The receptors originated from a human donor in good health (CMV status not recorded). Some clones in this sample may be carry-over from other donors' samples.

A remark on this clonotype: A read error may produce the germline difference seen at one junction end. V and J are TRBV7-4 and TRBJ1-2, with TRBD1 matching over 12 bases. The CDR3 loop spans 16 amino acids. The V gene's germline CDR1 is SGHVT and CDR2 SQSDAQ. CDR3 coding DNA: TGTACCAGCGGTCCGGGACAGGGGGCGGTGTGGTATGGCTACACCTTC. Translating it yields CTSGPGQGAVWYGYTF.

This chain links TRBV20-1 with TRBJ1-2, with D possibly TRBD1 on 5 matching bases. This CDR3 has 13 residues. CDR1 and CDR2 (germline): DFQATT, SNEGSKA (reference sequence). Trimming took off 2 bases at V and 6 bases at J, with 13 bases between the two ends. CDR3 region: CSARTTDGNGYTF. The DNA for the CDR3 is TGCAGTGCTAGAACGACAGACGGTAATGGCTACACCTTC.

The gene calls are TRBV6-5 and TRBJ2-6; D not certain. This CDR3 has 15 residues. The V end lost 6 bases, the J end lost 0 bases, and 9 bases lay between the germline ends. The germline CDR1 and CDR2 sequences are MNHEY and SVGAGI. The CDR3, as DNA: TGTGCCAGCAGCACTCCATACTCTGGGGCCAACGTCCTGACTTTC. It translates to CASSTPYSGANVLTF.

The chain is built from TRBV6-5 and TRBJ1-3, with a tentative D call TRBD1 (5 bases). V was clipped by 4 bases and J by 0 bases, with 10 bases between them. CDR3 length: 15 amino acids. CDR1 MNHEY and CDR2 SVGAGI come from the germline V gene. The CDR3 spells CASSLGGGSGNTIYF. The CDR3 nucleotides read TGTGCCAGCAGTTTGGGCGGGGGCTCTGGAAACACCATATATTTT.

This clonotype was counted many times. V usage is TRBV7-6 and J usage is TRBJ1-1, with D perhaps TRBD1 (5 bases). The germline gives CDR1 SGHVS, CDR2 FNYEAQ. The CDR3 consists of 16 residues. The ends were cut back, 5 bases at V and 1 base at J, with 17 bases in the middle. This CDR3 is CASSVTSAGTNTEAFF. CDR3 in DNA: TGTGCCAGCAGCGTTACTTCGGCAGGGACGAACACTGAAGCTTTCTTT.

V and J are TRBV20-1 and TRBJ2-1; 11 bases fit TRBD2. This CDR3 region has 14 residues. Germline CDR1 DFQATT, CDR2 SNEGSKA (reference sequence). J lost 6 bases, V lost 3 bases, and 4 bases had no gene match. The CDR3 nucleotides are TGCAGTGCTAGGCTAGCGGGGGGATTCAATGAGCAGTTCTTC. Its protein product is CSARLAGGFNEQFF.

This clonotype appeared a few times. The CDR3 region has the DNA TGTGCCAGCAGCTTGATTCCCCTAGGGGGGGGCTACAATGAGCAGTTCTTC. The encoded protein is CASSLIPLGGGYNEQFF. This chain joins TRBV5-5 and TRBJ2-1, with D perhaps TRBD2 (7 bases). CDR3 length: 17 amino acids. The ends were cut back, 1 base at V and 3 bases at J, with 17 bases in the middle. CDR1 SGHKS and CDR2 YYEKEE come from the germline V gene (reference sequence). The full variable domain, in which reference TRBV5-5 and TRBJ2-1 provide the parts outside the CDR3, is DAGVTQSPTHLIKTRGQQVTLRCSPISGHKSVSWYQQVLGQGPQFIFQYYEKEERGRGNFPDRFSARQFPNYSSELNVNALLLGDSALYLCASSLIPLGGGYNEQFFGPGTRLTVL.

This clonotype was recorded at least ten times. V and J are TRBV28 and TRBJ1-2, with D unclear. The V end lost 3 bases, the J end lost 8 bases, and 19 bases lay between the germline ends. The CDR3 extends over 15 amino acids. Germline CDR1 reads MDHEN; CDR2 reads SYDVKM. The CDR3 spells CASSFTMVEARGYTF. The CDR3 region has the DNA TGTGCCAGCAGTTTTACTATGGTTGAGGCTCGGGGCTACACCTTC.

This clonotype rates as medium-sized. The rearrangement joins TRBV12-3 or TRBV12-4 to TRBJ2-3, with TRBD1 identical over 8 bases. This CDR3 comprises 14 residues. The V and J ends lost 5 bases and 2 bases, in that order; junction bases with no gene match: 3. The CDR3, as DNA: TGTGCCAGCAGTCCGGGACAGGCCACAGATACGCAGTATTTT. This translates into CASSPGQATDTQYF.

This clonotype was observed at least ten times. V gene TRBV7-2 combines with J gene TRBJ2-7, with 7 bases that match TRBD2. Germline CDR1 and CDR2: SGHTA and FQGNSA. CDR3 length: 14 residues. The V gene end was trimmed by 3 bases and the J gene end by 3 bases; junction bases not matched to a gene: 5. The CDR3 region is CASSLGDYNYEQYF. In DNA form, the CDR3 reads TGTGCCAGCAGCTTGGGGGACTACAACTACGAGCAGTACTTC.

The V gene is TRBV25-1, the J gene TRBJ2-5, with a tentative D call TRBD1 (6 bases). The CDR3 has 14 amino acids. V shed 6 bases and J shed 10 bases, with 21 bases lying between them. CDR1 and CDR2 from the germline V gene are MGHDK and SYGVNS. The CDR3 region is CASSSLERDRSQYF. In nucleotides, the CDR3 is TGTGCCAGCAGCAGTCTCGAGAGAGACAGGAGCCAGTACTTC. The full variable domain, its missing parts supplied by reference TRBV25-1 and TRBJ2-5, is EADIYQTPRYLVIGTGKKITLECSQTMGHDKMYWYQQDPGMELHLIHYSYGVNSTEKGDLSSESTVSRIRTEHFPLTLESARPSHTSQYLCASSSLERDRSQYFGPGTRLLVL.

This chain links TRBV2 with TRBJ2-7; 11 bases fit TRBD2. The CDR3 totals 16 residues. Germline V gene sequence: CDR1 SNHLY, CDR2 FYNNEI. V lost 3 bases, J lost 1 base, and 5 bases stayed unmatched. The CDR3 region has the DNA TGTGCCAGCAGTGAGCCTAGCGGGGGGCGTTCCTACGAGCAGTACTTC. This encodes CASSEPSGGRSYEQYF.

This chain links TRBV12-3 or TRBV12-4 with TRBJ2-7; tentatively, D is TRBD1 (6 bases). This CDR3 is 13 amino acids long. Trimming shortened V by 2 bases and J by 6 bases, and 11 bases separated the two germline ends. The CDR3 here is CASSLLPRGEQYF. CDR3 coding DNA: TGTGCCAGCAGTTTACTCCCCAGGGGCGAGCAGTACTTC.

In this sample, this clonotype turned up a few times. One junction end disagrees with the germline gene, perhaps due to a read error. This chain joins TRBV5-1 and TRBJ2-1, with TRBD2 as a possible D gene (5 bases). The CDR3 extends over 14 amino acids. Germline assignment: CDR1 SGHRS and CDR2 YFSETQ. CDR3 nucleotides: TGCGCCAGCAGCTTGGCGGGGTCCTACAGTGAGCAGTTCTTC. Its protein product is CASSLAGSYSEQFF.

This sequence joins TRBV5-4 and TRBJ1-2; D is unresolved. Trimming left V 2 bases short and J 2 bases short, with 13 bases between. The CDR3 is made up of 15 amino acids. Germline V CDR1 and CDR2: SGHNT, YYREEE (reference sequence). CDR3 residues: CASSFLAELNYGYTF. The CDR3, as DNA: TGTGCCAGCAGCTTTTTGGCGGAACTAAACTATGGCTACACCTTC.

This clonotype came up a few times. The V and J genes are TRBV7-9 and TRBJ1-5, with D perhaps matching TRBD1 (5 bases). Trimming took off 5 bases at V and 5 bases at J, with 10 bases between the two ends. Germline CDR1 SEHNR, CDR2 FQNEAQ (reference sequence). The length of the CDR3 is 13 residues. The CDR3 sequence is CASSPGTDQPQHF. The CDR3 bases are TGTGCCAGCAGCCCTGGGACGGATCAGCCCCAGCATTTT.

This clonotype was found many times. The gene calls are TRBV7-6 and TRBJ2-7; D is undetermined. Per the germline V gene, CDR1 is SGHVS and CDR2 is FNYEAQ. V gave up 4 bases and J gave up 3 bases, with 7 bases separating them. CDR3 length equals 12 residues. CDR3 sequence: CASSSNSYEQYF. In DNA form, the CDR3 reads TGTGCCAGCAGCTCCAACAGCTACGAGCAGTACTTC.

This clonotype was seen a handful of times. The CDR3 region has the DNA TGTGCCAGCAGCGTAAGTGCCAGGACCTACGAGCAGTACTTC. Its protein is CASSVSARTYEQYF. V usage is TRBV9 and J usage is TRBJ2-7, with unresolved D. Germline CDR1 reads SGDLS; CDR2 reads YYNGEE. The V and J ends lost 1 base and 2 bases respectively, with 10 bases between them. CDR3 length: 14 residues.

At least ten counts were recorded for this clonotype. J is TRBJ2-2 and V is TRBV11-2; TRBD2 matches 9 bases. CDR1 is SGHAT, CDR2 FQNNGV, per germline. The CDR3 spans 16 residues. V was pared by 1 base and J by 5 bases, with 5 bases of the junction left unmatched. CDR3 nucleotides: TGTGCCAGCAGCTTAGTGGCGGGGGGGCGTACCGGGGAGCTGTTTTTT. It specifies CASSLVAGGRTGELFF.

The rearrangement uses TRBV29-1 and TRBJ1-1, with D possibly being TRBD1 (6 bases). The CDR3 contains 13 residues. From germline, CDR1 is SQVTM and CDR2 ANQGSEA. V was clipped by 7 bases and J by 2 bases, with 14 bases between them. In nucleotides, the CDR3 is TGCAGCGCACTGACAGGCGCCAACACTGAAGCTTTCTTT. Translated, it gives CSALTGANTEAFF. Combining the CDR3 with reference TRBV29-1 and TRBJ1-1 gives the whole variable domain SAVISQKPSRDICQRGTSLTIQCQVDSQVTMMFWYRQQPGQSLTLIATANQGSEATYESGFVIDKFPISRPNLTFSTLTVSNMSPEDSSIYLCSALTGANTEAFFGQGTRLTVV.

This clonotype was counted ten times or more. This chain joins TRBV6-1 and TRBJ2-3, with D hard to call. CDR1 is MNHNS and CDR2 is SASEGT in the germline V gene. This CDR3 spans 14 amino acids. Between the trimmed V and J ends, which lost 5 bases and 2 bases, there was a span of 11 bases. CDR3 loop: CASSRTQNTDTQYF. In DNA, the CDR3 is TGTGCCAGCAGTCGTACCCAGAACACAGATACGCAGTATTTT.

This chain links TRBV6-5 with TRBJ2-3; TRBD1 matches at 8 bases. The CDR3 is 16 amino acids. V lost 0 bases, J lost 6 bases, and 8 bases stayed unmatched. Germline V gives CDR1 MNHEY, CDR2 SVGAGI. The CDR3 DNA follows: TGTGCCAGCAGTTACTCTATCACAGGGGGTTTGGATACGCAGTATTTT. It encodes CASSYSITGGLDTQYF.

As to this clonotype: Relative to the germline gene, one junction end is altered; a read error may explain this. The rearrangement uses TRBV27 and TRBJ2-7; 9 bases align to TRBD2. The CDR3 consists of 14 residues. The germline V gene encodes CDR1 MNHEY and CDR2 SMNVEV (reference sequence). CDR3 nucleotide sequence: TGTGCCAGCAGTTTAGCGGGGGGGGGCTACGTGCAGTACTTC. Protein sequence: CASSLAGGGYVQYF.

In this sample, this clonotype turned up many times. This chain uses TRBV7-9 with TRBJ2-1; 8 bases are shared with TRBD1. CDR1 SEHNR and CDR2 FQNEAQ come from the germline V gene (reference sequence). With 3 bases clipped from V and 7 bases from J, the junction kept 5 bases outside the gene matches. CDR3 length equals 14 residues. The CDR3 nucleotides read TGTGCCAGCAGCTTTGGACAGGGACGTAATGAGCAGTTCTTC. Its protein product is CASSFGQGRNEQFF.